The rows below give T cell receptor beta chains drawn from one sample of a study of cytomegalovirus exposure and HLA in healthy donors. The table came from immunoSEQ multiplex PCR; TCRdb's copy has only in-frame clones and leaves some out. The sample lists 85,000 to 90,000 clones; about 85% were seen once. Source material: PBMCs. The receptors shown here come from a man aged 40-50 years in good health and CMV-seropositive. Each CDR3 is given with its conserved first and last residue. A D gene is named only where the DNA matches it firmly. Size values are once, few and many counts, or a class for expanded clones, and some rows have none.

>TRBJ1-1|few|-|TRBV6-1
TGTGCCAGCAGTGAATTAGTAGTACTGAACACTGAAGCTTTCTTT
CASSELVVLNTEAFF
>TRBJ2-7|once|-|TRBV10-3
TGTGCCATCAGCGACCCCCAGTCGACTTCCTACGAGCAGTACTTC
CAISDPQSTSYEQYF
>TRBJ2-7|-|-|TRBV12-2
TGTGCAAGTCGCTATACGGCGGGCCAGGCGGCTAGCGGGAGCTCCTACGAGCAGTACTTC
CASRYTAGQAASGSSYEQYF
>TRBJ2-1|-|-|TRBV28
TGTGCCAGCAGTTTAGGGACTTATTTTCAGTTCTTC
CASSLGTYFQFF
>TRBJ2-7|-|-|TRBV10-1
TGCGCCAGCAGTGACAGGGCCTCCTACGAGCAGTACTTC
CASSDRASYEQYF
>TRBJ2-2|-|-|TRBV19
TGTGCCAGTACCTATCCGGGAACGAACACCGGGGAGCTGTTTTTT
CASTYPGTNTGELFF
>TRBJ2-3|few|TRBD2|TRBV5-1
TGCGCCAGCAGCTCGGGGGGTGGTGGATCCGATACGCAGTATTTT
CASSSGGGGSDTQYF
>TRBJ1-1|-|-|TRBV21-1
TGTGCCAGCAGCATAAAGGGGCGTGAGAACACTGAAGCTTTCTTT
CASSIKGRENTEAFF
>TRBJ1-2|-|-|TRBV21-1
TGTGCCAGCAGCGCGTTACAGGGGAGGTATGGCTACACCTTC
CASSALQGRYGYTF
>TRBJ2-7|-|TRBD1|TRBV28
TGTGCCAGCAGTTGGGACAGCAAAGGCGAGCAGTACTTC
CASSWDSKGEQYF